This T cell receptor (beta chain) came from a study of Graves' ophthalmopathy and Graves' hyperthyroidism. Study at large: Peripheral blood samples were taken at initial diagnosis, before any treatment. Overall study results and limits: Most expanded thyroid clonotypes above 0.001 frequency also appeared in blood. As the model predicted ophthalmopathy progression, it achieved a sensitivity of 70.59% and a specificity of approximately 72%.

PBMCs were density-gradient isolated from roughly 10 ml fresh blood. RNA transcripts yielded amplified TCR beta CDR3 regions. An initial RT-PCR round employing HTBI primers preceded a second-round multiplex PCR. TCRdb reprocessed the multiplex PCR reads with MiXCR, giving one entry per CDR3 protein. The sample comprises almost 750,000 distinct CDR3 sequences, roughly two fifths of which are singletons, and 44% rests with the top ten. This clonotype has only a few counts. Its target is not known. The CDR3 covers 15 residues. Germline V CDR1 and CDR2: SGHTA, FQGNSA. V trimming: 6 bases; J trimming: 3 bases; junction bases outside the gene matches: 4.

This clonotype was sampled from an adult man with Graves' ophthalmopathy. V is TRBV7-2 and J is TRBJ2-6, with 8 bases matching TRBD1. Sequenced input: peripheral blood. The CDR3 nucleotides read TGTGCCAGCAGTCAGGGGGCGATTGGGGCCAACGTCCTGACTTTC. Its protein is CASSQGAIGANVLTF.